This entry features one T cell receptor (beta chain) sequence. This clonotype was found a few times. Its binding antigen is unknown. Base qualities are not provided; no much larger clone lies one nucleotide away. PBMCs were isolated by Ficoll-Paque density gradient centrifugation. The reads were generated on an Illumina NovaSeq 6000. Using 5'RACE with constant-segment primers, TCRalpha and TCRbeta cDNA libraries were constructed, with sample barcodes and unique molecular identifiers added in the process. RNA was extracted from every sample with Trizol reagent. The libraries were amplified in two PCR steps, and the second step added a second sample barcode and Illumina TruSeq adapters. Sequencing of libraries was performed on an Illumina NovaSeq with 2 x 150 bp paired-end reads. The paper's data handling went like this. Reads were demultiplexed and collapsed into UMI-guided consensus sequences with migec v1.2.7. Using mixcr v2.1.11, the UMI consensuses were aligned to TRA and TRB V and J templates and assembled into clonotypes. A clonotype was counted as expanded or contracted only if both edgeR and NoisET called the change significant, with noise models trained on biological replicates. For edgeR calls, the cutoffs were a false discovery rate-adjusted p below 0.01 and a log2 fold-change threshold of 1. As an exploratory analysis of dynamics, max-normalized trajectories of the 1000 most abundant clonotypes were examined with PCA combined with hierarchical clustering. The CD4 or CD8 phenotype of responding clones was assigned using the separately sequenced CD4+ and CD8+ repertoires. The public reads were quality trimmed at Q25 with fastp and then assembled into clones with MiXCR by TCRdb, keeping productive beta chains. CDR3 protein duplicates are merged, each entry listing the most common genes and DNA. The V and J calls shown here were made by TCRdb, not taken from the authors' results. Within this sample are 95,000 to 110,000 distinct CDR3 sequences, with about an eighth of them counted one time only. About 39% of the sample goes to the ten largest clones.

Taken from the germline V gene, the CDR1 and CDR2 loops are MDHEN and SYDVKM. Germline trimming amounts to 8 bases on V and 7 bases on J, with 5 as the count of junction bases outside the gene matches. The CDR3, from cysteine to phenylalanine, totals 12 residues. The entry retains the CDR3 DNA only, 36 bases that are in frame from base 1. These data are taken from a study of T-cell memory formation after mild COVID-19 (TCRdb year 2021). General notes on the study: TCR sequence clusters from the two donors were largely donor specific. The cohort was made up of two young adult volunteers, one female and one male, who were previously healthy. T-cell clones expanding and contracting after mild COVID-19 in a couple of donors were tracked by longitudinal TCRalpha and TCRbeta repertoire sequencing. Summary of the overall study and its limitations: Clones that contracted from day 15 to 85 showed balanced CD4/CD8 phenotypes, whereas a second wave of clones that expanded from day 15 to 37 leaned towards CD4+. Only two mild cases were covered by the study, and larger cohorts that include severe cases with pre-infection samples were considered necessary. Some responding clones were detected in pre-infection memory, which suggested that pre-existing cross-reactive memory T cells had joined the SARS-CoV-2 response. Contracting CD4+ clones turned up mainly in the CM and EM memory subsets, whereas EMRA was where CD8+ clones were enriched. The second-wave clones that peaked on day 37 were not confirmed to be SARS-CoV-2 specific.

This receptor was identified in a man aged 18 to 35 who had mild COVID-19 (a few samples of this study predate the infection). The sample titles of this study are shuffled in the database, so cell type and time point are left out; the donor was told from shared clones. Sequenced material: PBMCs or a T cell subset sorted from them (not recorded which). The chain was built from TRBV28 and TRBJ2-1; TRBD1 lines up with 7 middle nucleotides. The CDR3 is CASFRGFNEQFF. Here is the DNA: TGTGCCAGCTTCAGGGGGTTTAATGAGCAGTTCTTC.